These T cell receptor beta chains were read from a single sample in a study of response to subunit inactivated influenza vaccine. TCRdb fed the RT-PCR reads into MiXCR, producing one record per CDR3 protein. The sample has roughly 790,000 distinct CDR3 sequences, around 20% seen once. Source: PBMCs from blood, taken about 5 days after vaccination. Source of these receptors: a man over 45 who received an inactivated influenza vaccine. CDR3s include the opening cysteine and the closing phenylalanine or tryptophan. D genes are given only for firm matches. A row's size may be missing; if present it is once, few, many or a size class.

DNA: TGCAGTGCTACCGCGAGGACAGCTTATAATTCACCCCTCCACTTT
CDR3: CSATARTAYNSPLHF
D: NA
J: TRBJ1-6
V: TRBV20-1
size: NA

DNA: TGTGCCAGTAGTATAGCGCCGGTCTCCTACAATGAGCAGTTCTTC
CDR3: CASSIAPVSYNEQFF
D: NA
J: TRBJ2-1
V: TRBV19
size: NA

DNA: TGTGCCAGCAGCACCAGTACAGGTGAAAAACTGTTTTTT
CDR3: CASSTSTGEKLFF
D: NA
J: TRBJ1-4
V: TRBV7-2
size: once

DNA: TGTGCCAGCAGCTTGGGCAGGGTACCCACCGGGGAGCTGTTTTTT
CDR3: CASSLGRVPTGELFF
D: NA
J: TRBJ2-2
V: TRBV5-6
size: NA

DNA: TGTGCCAGCAGTCGGCGGCGGGGGGCGGGAACCGGGGAGCTGTTTTTT
CDR3: CASSRRRGAGTGELFF
D: TRBD2
J: TRBJ2-2
V: TRBV7-2
size: few

DNA: TGTGCCAGCAGCCCCCGAATTGAGCAGCCCCAGCATTTT
CDR3: CASSPRIEQPQHF
D: NA
J: TRBJ1-5
V: TRBV12-3/TRBV12-4
size: many

DNA: TGTGCCAGCAGTCGACTAGCGGGGAATGGAGCAGATACGCAGTATTTT
CDR3: CASSRLAGNGADTQYF
D: TRBD2
J: TRBJ2-3
V: TRBV6-1
size: few

DNA: TGCGCCAGCAGGGGACAGGGGGGCTTCCTGATGCACCAGTTCTTC
CDR3: CASRGQGGFLMHQFF
D: TRBD1
J: TRBJ2-1
V: TRBV5-1
size: many

DNA: TGCAGTGCTAGTAGGGGGATTGGGGCCAACGTCCTGACTTTC
CDR3: CSASRGIGANVLTF
D: NA
J: TRBJ2-6
V: TRBV20-1
size: many

DNA: TGTGCCAGCAGCTTACAAACGGCTTCCTACAATGAGCAGTTCTTC
CDR3: CASSLQTASYNEQFF
D: NA
J: TRBJ2-1
V: TRBV7-2
size: NA

DNA: TGTGCCAGCAGCTTATACTCGAGTAGGGCGGTAACCCTGAACACTGAAGCTTTCTTT
CDR3: CASSLYSSRAVTLNTEAFF
D: NA
J: TRBJ1-1
V: TRBV11-2
size: NA

DNA: TGTGCCAGCAGTCTACGACGGGACAGGGGGCGCGGCGAGCAGTACTTC
CDR3: CASSLRRDRGRGEQYF
D: TRBD1
J: TRBJ2-7
V: TRBV12-3/TRBV12-4
size: few

DNA: TGCAGTGCCGTGAGGGGTCGGGAAAAACTGTTTTTT
CDR3: CSAVRGREKLFF
D: NA
J: TRBJ1-4
V: TRBV20-1
size: NA

DNA: TGTGCCAGCAGCCAACGACAGCGGGACATTCAGTACTTC
CDR3: CASSQRQRDIQYF
D: NA
J: TRBJ2-4
V: TRBV7-2
size: NA

DNA: TGCGGTACGGGAGCTGGAAACACCATATATTTT
CDR3: CGTGAGNTIYF
D: NA
J: TRBJ1-3
V: TRBV29-1
size: many

DNA: TGTGCCAGCAGCCCACAACCGGGGTCGGCAGCCAAAAACATTCAGTACTTC
CDR3: CASSPQPGSAAKNIQYF
D: NA
J: TRBJ2-4
V: TRBV11-2
size: NA

DNA: TGTGCCAGCAGTTACGGCCTCGGGAGGGGGGATGAGCAGTTCTTC
CDR3: CASSYGLGRGDEQFF
D: TRBD2
J: TRBJ2-1
V: TRBV6-5
size: NA

DNA: TGTGCCAGCAGCCCCGGACTAGCGCGAGGGGAAGAGACCCAGTACTTC
CDR3: CASSPGLARGEETQYF
D: TRBD2
J: TRBJ2-5
V: TRBV5-4
size: NA